Each of the 12 T cell receptor beta chains below was sequenced from the same sample in a study of shared clonotypes between healthy human individuals (TCRdb year 2020). CD8 naive samples were obtained by positive selection for CCR7 among CD45RO-negative cells, yielding a CD45RA+CCR7+ population from which TemRA cells were excluded. Libraries came from the immunoSEQ multiplex PCR assay. Not all clones reach the TCRdb copy of this immuneACCESS table, which keeps in-frame sequences only. Checked studies attribute under half of the gap to unresolved V genes and leave the rest unexplained. The sample table holds some 2.1 million clones, of which over 85% were seen once. The ten largest clones add up to approximately 1.7% of the sample. Source material: naive CD8+ T cells from PBMCs. According to the study, the label for this sample's cell subset or site signals: CD45RA+CCR7+. The receptors shown here come from a man aged 18-30 years in good health. Some clones in this sample may be carry-over from other donors' samples.

J is TRBJ2-7 and V is TRBV14; 9 nucleotides agree with TRBD1. This CDR3 has 16 amino acids. Unmatched junction bases numbered 7, after V lost 0 bases and J lost 4 bases. CDR1 and CDR2 from the germline V gene are SGHDN and FVKESK. The CDR3 sequence is CASSQDFWTGVYEQYF. DNA of the CDR3: TGTGCCAGCAGCCAAGATTTTTGGACAGGGGTTTACGAGCAGTACTTC. Together with reference TRBV14 and TRBJ2-7, the CDR3 gives the full variable domain: EAGVTQFPSHSVIEKGQTVTLRCDPISGHDNLYWYRRVMGKEIKFLLHFVKESKQDESGMPNNRFLAERTGGTYSTLKVQPAELEDSGVYFCASSQDFWTGVYEQYFGPGTRLTVT.

J is TRBJ1-6 and V is TRBV5-6; 9 bases are shared with TRBD1. The CDR3 consists of 15 residues. V lost 2 bases to trimming and J lost 9 bases; unmatched junction nucleotides: 6. Per germline, CDR1 SGHDT and CDR2 YYEEEE. The CDR3, as DNA: TGTGCCAGCAGCTTTGGGACAGGGAGTCGTTCACCCCTCCACTTT. Its protein product is CASSFGTGSRSPLHF.

This chain connects TRBV5-6 to TRBJ2-2; D not certain. The CDR3 has 14 amino acids. Trimming stripped 2 bases from V and 0 bases from J, with 5 bases between. Germline CDR1 and CDR2: SGHDT and YYEEEE. Here the CDR3 reads CASSFEANTGELFF. The CDR3 DNA reads TGTGCCAGCAGCTTCGAGGCGAACACCGGGGAGCTGTTTTTT.

This clone was detected a few times. As DNA, the CDR3 is TGTGCCAGTAGTCCCCGCAGTAGGACTGAAGCTTTCTTT. Its protein product is CASSPRSRTEAFF. The chain combines TRBV19 with TRBJ1-1; D unclear. This CDR3 is 13 amino acids long. V lost 5 bases and J lost 5, with 12 bases in between. The germline V gene encodes CDR1 LNHDA and CDR2 SQIVND (reference sequence).

The chain has TRBV6-5 and TRBJ1-1; no clear D gene. The ends were cut back, 10 bases at V and 1 base at J, with 16 bases in the middle. Germline V lookup: CDR1 MNHEY, CDR2 SVGAGI. The CDR3 has 14 residues. This CDR3 reads CATIARPRNTEAFF. CDR3 nucleotide sequence: TGTGCCACAATAGCGAGACCGAGGAACACTGAAGCTTTCTTT.

This clone appeared once. The gene calls are TRBV9 and TRBJ1-3; D is uncertain. The CDR3 runs 13 residues. Germline V gene lookup returns CDR1 SGDLS and CDR2 YYNGEE. Trimming took off 4 bases at V and 6 bases at J, with 11 bases between the two ends. This CDR3 is CASSPASQNTIYF. The CDR3 DNA reads TGTGCCAGCAGCCCCGCTAGCCAAAACACCATATATTTT.

J is TRBJ2-7 and V is TRBV12-5, with 12 nucleotides matching TRBD2. Germline-derived CDR1 and CDR2 are LGHNT and FRNRAP. The CDR3 extends over 18 amino acids. V shed 0 bases, J shed 4 bases, and the junction held 10 bases outside the gene matches. CDR3 nucleotide sequence: TGTGCTAGTGGTTTGGTACGAGGACTAGCGGGAAGTTGTTACGAGCAGTACTTC. This codes for CASGLVRGLAGSCYEQYF.

This chain links TRBV5-6 with TRBJ1-5, with D tentatively TRBD1 (6 bases). The CDR3 runs to 16 residues. V was pared by 1 base and J by 6 bases, with 17 bases between. Germline V gene lookup returns CDR1 SGHDT and CDR2 YYEEEE. Written as DNA, the CDR3 is TGTGCCAGCAGCTTGCGGGGGCAGGGGTATAGTCAGCCCCAGCATTTT. Translating gives CASSLRGQGYSQPQHF.

The chain combines TRBV11-1 with TRBJ2-2, with TRBD2 matching over 8 bases. This CDR3 has 17 amino acids. Trimming took 3 bases from V and 1 from J; bases not matched to a gene: 7. The germline V gene has CDR1 SGHAT and CDR2 FQDESV (reference sequence). CDR3 nucleotide sequence: TGTGCCAGCAGCTTCCTAAAAACTAGCGGGAACACCGGGGAGCTGTTTTTT. Translated, it gives CASSFLKTSGNTGELFF.

This chain links TRBV7-9 with TRBJ2-2; D is perhaps TRBD2 (5 bases). The CDR3 has 16 residues. Germline V lookup: CDR1 SEHNR, CDR2 FQNEAQ (reference sequence). The ends were cut back, 4 bases at V and 0 bases at J, with 12 bases in the middle. CDR3 sequence: CASSSLAGSNTGELFF. In DNA, the CDR3 is TGTGCCAGCAGCTCCCTGGCGGGTTCGAACACCGGGGAGCTGTTTTTT.

The J gene is TRBJ2-1, the V gene TRBV11-2, with D possibly TRBD2 on 6 matching bases. The V gene lost 4 bases and the J gene lost 9 bases, with 19 bases spanning the gap. This CDR3 is 15 amino acids long. Germline lookup yields CDR1 SGHAT and CDR2 FQNNGV. The CDR3 region has the DNA TGTGCCAGCAGCTCCCCAGACGACGGGGGAACTGAGCAGTTCTTC. This codes for CASSSPDDGGTEQFF.

This clone has just a few counts. This chain joins TRBV28 and TRBJ1-1, with D unclear. The germline gives CDR1 MDHEN, CDR2 SYDVKM. The CDR3 has 11 residues. V was pared by 3 bases and J by 9 bases, with 8 bases between. This CDR3 is CASSLSAQAFF. The CDR3 DNA is TGTGCCAGCAGTTTGTCAGCCCAAGCTTTCTTT.